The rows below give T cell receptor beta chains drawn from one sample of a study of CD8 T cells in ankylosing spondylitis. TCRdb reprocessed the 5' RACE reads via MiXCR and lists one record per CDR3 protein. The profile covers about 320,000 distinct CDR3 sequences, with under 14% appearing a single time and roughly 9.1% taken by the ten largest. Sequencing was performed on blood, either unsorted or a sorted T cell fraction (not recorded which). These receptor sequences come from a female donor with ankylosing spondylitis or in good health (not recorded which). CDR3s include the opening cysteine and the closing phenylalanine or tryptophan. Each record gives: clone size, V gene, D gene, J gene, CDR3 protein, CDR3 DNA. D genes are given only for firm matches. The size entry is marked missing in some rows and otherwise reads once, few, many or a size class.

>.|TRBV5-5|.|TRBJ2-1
CASSPPPRSNEQFF
TGTGCCAGCAGCCCTCCCCCGCGAAGCAATGAGCAGTTCTTC
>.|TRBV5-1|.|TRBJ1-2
CASSLDHRREQNYGYTF
TGCGCCAGCAGCTTGGATCACAGAAGGGAACAGAACTATGGCTACACCTTC
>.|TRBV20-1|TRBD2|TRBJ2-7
CSARIAGVREQYF
TGCAGTGCAAGAATAGCGGGAGTCCGCGAGCAGTACTTC
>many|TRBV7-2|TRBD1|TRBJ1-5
CASSLQGAFQPQHF
TGTGCCAGCAGCCTACAGGGGGCTTTTCAGCCCCAGCATTTT
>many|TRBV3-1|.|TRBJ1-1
CASSRGGQGGTEAFF
TGTGCCAGCAGCCGGGGCGGGCAGGGAGGTACTGAAGCTTTCTTT
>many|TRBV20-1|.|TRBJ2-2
CSAQRDLTGELFF
TGCAGTGCGCAACGGGACTTAACCGGGGAGCTGTTTTTT
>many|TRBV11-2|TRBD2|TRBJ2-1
CASSETWRGTPPYNEQFF
TGTGCCAGCAGCGAAACCTGGCGGGGGACCCCTCCATACAATGAGCAGTTCTTC
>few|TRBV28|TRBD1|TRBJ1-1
CASSLHSTGRAEAFF
TGTGCCAGCAGTCTCCACTCGACAGGGCGCGCGGAGGCTTTCTTT
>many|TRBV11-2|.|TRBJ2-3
CASSLERAGTDTQYF
TGTGCCAGCAGCTTAGAGCGGGCGGGCACAGATACGCAGTATTTT
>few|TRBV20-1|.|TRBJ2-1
CSAPPGLLLYNEQFF
TGCAGTGCTCCGCCCGGACTCCTCCTTTACAATGAGCAGTTCTTC
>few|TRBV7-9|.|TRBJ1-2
CASSLEGYTF
TGTGCCAGCAGCTTGGAGGGCTACACCTTC
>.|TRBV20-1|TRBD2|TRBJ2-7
CSANPTSGASEQYF
TGCAGTGCTAACCCGACTAGCGGAGCGTCCGAGCAGTACTTC
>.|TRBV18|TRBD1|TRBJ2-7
CASSPTPGQASYEQYF
TGTGCCAGCTCACCAACCCCGGGACAGGCCTCATACGAGCAGTACTTC
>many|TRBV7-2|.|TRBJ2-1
CASSLRSSGHNEQFF
TGTGCCAGCAGCCTTCGAAGTTCGGGGCACAATGAGCAGTTCTTC
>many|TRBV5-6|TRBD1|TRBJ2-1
CASSFLLGQGSYNEQFF
TGTGCCAGCAGTTTCCTTCTCGGACAGGGGTCCTACAATGAGCAGTTCTTC
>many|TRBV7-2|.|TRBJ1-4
CASSFSAQGGDEKLFF
TGTGCCAGCAGCTTCAGCGCACAGGGAGGGGATGAAAAACTGTTTTTT
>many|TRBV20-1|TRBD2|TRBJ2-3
CSANPQGLAGGLLKLYTQYF
TGCAGTGCTAACCCCCAGGGACTAGCGGGGGGGCTTTTGAAGCTTTATACGCAGTATTTT
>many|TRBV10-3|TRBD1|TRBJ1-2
CAISPNGRGVDGYTF
TGTGCCATCAGTCCTAATGGCAGGGGGGTCGATGGCTACACCTTC
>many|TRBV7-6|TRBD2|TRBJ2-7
CASSLGASGRGSSYEQYF
TGTGCCAGCAGCTTAGGTGCTAGCGGGAGGGGTAGCTCCTACGAGCAGTACTTC
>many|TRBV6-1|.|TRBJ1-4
CASTRDGATNEKLFF
TGTGCCAGCACCCGGGACGGCGCAACTAATGAAAAACTGTTTTTT
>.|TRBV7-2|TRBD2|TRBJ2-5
CASSPRLAGEETQYF
TGTGCCAGCAGCCCACGACTAGCGGGGGAAGAGACCCAGTACTTC
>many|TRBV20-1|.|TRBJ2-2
CSASDSYTGELFF
TGCAGTGCTAGCGACAGTTACACCGGGGAGCTGTTTTTT
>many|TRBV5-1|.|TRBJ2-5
CASSLHVGGYQETQYF
TGCGCCAGCAGCTTGCACGTAGGAGGATACCAAGAGACCCAGTACTTC
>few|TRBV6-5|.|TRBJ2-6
CASSYSWNLGSGANVLTF
TGTGCCAGCAGTTACTCGTGGAATCTGGGATCTGGGGCCAACGTCCTGACTTTC
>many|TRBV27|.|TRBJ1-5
CASSLSGGWSYSNQPQHF
TGTGCCAGCAGTTTATCGGGCGGTTGGAGTTATAGCAATCAGCCCCAGCATTTT
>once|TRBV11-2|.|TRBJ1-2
CASTPVDNYGYTF
TGTGCCAGCACCCCGGTGGATAACTATGGCTACACCTTC
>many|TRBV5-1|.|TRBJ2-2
CASSGWDGTGELFF
TGCGCCAGCAGCGGCTGGGACGGCACCGGGGAGCTGTTTTTT
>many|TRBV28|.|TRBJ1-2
CASSLSGDYGYTF
TGTGCCAGCAGTTTATCAGGGGATTATGGCTACACCTTC
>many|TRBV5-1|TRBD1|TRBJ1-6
CASSNRQGGSPLHF
TGCGCCAGCAGCAATCGACAGGGAGGTTCACCCCTCCACTTT
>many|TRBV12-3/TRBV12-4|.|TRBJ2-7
CASSLWTFYEQYF
TGTGCCAGCAGTTTATGGACATTCTACGAGCAGTACTTC
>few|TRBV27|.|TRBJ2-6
CASSLRLNSGANVLTF
TGTGCCAGCAGTCTACGCCTTAACTCTGGGGCCAACGTCCTGACTTTC
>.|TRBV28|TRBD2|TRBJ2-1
CASGPPLAGNNEQFF
TGTGCCAGCGGTCCCCCGCTAGCGGGGAACAATGAGCAGTTCTTC
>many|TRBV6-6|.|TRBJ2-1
CASTPERDEQFF
TGTGCCAGCACCCCAGAAAGGGATGAGCAGTTCTTC
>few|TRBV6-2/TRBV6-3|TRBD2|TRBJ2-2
CASRRGASGFYHTGELFF
TGTGCCAGCAGGAGGGGGGCTAGCGGGTTCTACCACACCGGGGAGCTGTTTTTT
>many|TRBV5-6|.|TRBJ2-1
CASEGAWNEQFF
TGTGCCAGCGAGGGAGCTTGGAATGAGCAGTTCTTC
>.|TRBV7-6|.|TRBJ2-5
CASSPSEARRYF
TGTGCCAGCAGCCCCTCCGAGGCTCGTCGGTACTTC
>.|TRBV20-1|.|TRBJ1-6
CSARDFKGNSPLHF
TGCAGTGCTAGGGATTTTAAGGGGAATTCACCCCTCCACTTT
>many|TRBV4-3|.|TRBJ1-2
CASSQDLAGDGYTF
TGCGCCAGCAGCCAAGATCTAGCGGGGGATGGCTACACCTTC
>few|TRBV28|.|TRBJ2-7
CASSFVYEQYF
TGTGCCAGCAGTTTTGTCTACGAGCAGTACTTC
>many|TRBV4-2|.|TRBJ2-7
CASSQDFGGGEQYF
TGTGCCAGCAGCCAAGATTTTGGAGGCGGCGAGCAGTACTTC
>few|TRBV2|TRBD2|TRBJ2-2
CASRTRESSGRAHTGELFF
TGTGCCAGCAGAACCAGGGAGTCTAGCGGGAGGGCCCACACCGGGGAGCTGTTTTTT
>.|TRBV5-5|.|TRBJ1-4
CASSLVNMEKLFF
TGTGCCAGCAGCTTGGTTAACATGGAGAAACTGTTTTTT
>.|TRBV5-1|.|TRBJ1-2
CASRLDRYSNYGYTF
TGCGCCAGCAGACTCGACAGATACTCTAACTATGGCTACACCTTC
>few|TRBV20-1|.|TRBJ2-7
CSATRSYGSSYEQYF
TGCAGTGCCACCAGGTCGTACGGATCCTCCTACGAGCAGTACTTC
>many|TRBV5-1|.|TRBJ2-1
CASSLDPSRDEQFF
TGCGCCAGCAGCTTGGATCCTAGTCGGGATGAGCAGTTCTTC
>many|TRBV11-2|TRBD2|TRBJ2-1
CASSLAGLQTLEQFF
TGTGCCAGCAGCCTTGCGGGACTACAGACACTAGAGCAGTTCTTC
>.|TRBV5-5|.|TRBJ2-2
CASSSGEGVVTGELFF
TGTGCCAGCAGCTCGGGAGAAGGGGTGGTCACCGGGGAGCTGTTTTTT
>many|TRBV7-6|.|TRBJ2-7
CASSPTRNTYEQYF
TGTGCCAGCAGCCCGACTAGAAACACCTACGAGCAGTACTTC
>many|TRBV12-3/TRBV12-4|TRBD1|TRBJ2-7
CASSSGTGFYEQYF
TGTGCCAGCAGTTCCGGGACAGGGTTCTACGAGCAGTACTTC
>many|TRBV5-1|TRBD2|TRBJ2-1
CASSSLGGGGDNEQFF
TGCGCCAGCAGCTCTCTCGGCGGCGGGGGGGACAATGAGCAGTTCTTC
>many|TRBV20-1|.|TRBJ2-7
CSARVLGYEQYF
TGCAGTGCTAGGGTACTAGGCTACGAGCAGTACTTC
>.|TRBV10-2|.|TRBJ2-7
CASSEGGSYEQYF
TGCGCCAGCAGTGAGGGCGGCTCTTACGAGCAGTACTTC